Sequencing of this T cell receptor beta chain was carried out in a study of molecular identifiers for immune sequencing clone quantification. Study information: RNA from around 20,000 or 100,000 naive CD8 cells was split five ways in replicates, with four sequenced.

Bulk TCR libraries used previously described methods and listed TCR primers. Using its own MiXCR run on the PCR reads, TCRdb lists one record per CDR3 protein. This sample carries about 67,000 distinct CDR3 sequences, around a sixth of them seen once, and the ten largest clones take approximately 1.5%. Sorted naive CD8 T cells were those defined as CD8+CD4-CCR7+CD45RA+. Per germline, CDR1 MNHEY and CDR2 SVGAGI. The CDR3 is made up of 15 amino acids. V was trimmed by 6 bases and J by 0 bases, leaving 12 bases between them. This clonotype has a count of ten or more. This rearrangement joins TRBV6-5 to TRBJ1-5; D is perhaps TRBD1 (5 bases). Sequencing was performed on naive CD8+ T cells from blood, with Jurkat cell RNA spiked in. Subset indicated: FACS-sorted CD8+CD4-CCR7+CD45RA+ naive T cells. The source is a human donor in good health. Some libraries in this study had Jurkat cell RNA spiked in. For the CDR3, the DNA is TGTGCCAGCAGGCCGGGACGCAATAGCAATCAGCCCCAGCATTTT. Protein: CASRPGRNSNQPQHF.